This T cell receptor (beta chain) was obtained from a study of blood T cell repertoires in COVID-19. Study-wide context: Sources were T cells, B-cell-depleted T cells, or PBMCs; the material itself was cDNA or gDNA.

The V gene's germline CDR1 is SGHVS and CDR2 FQNEAQ. CDR3 length: 13 residues. Trimming stripped 1 base from V and 4 bases from J, with 7 bases between. Source study methods: Reference gene primer amplification gave estimated nucleated cell counts. Some clones are missing from TCRdb's copy, which holds only in-frame ones; the method was immunoSEQ multiplex PCR. V and J calls and clone size come straight from that table; D and trimming were deduced from the DNA. Here the sample spans about 150,000 clones, roughly 88% being singletons. Followed longitudinally, the Seattle patients had been enrolled during active infection.

The clonotype originates from a man aged 55 to 69 with COVID-19, enrolled during active disease. The chain uses TRBV7-8 and TRBJ1-2; D not resolved. Sequencing was carried out using peripheral blood. Here the CDR3 reads CASSLGSVYGYTF. CDR3 in DNA: TGTGCCAGCAGCTTAGGTTCTGTCTATGGCTACACCTTC.